Included here is one T cell receptor beta chain sequence, with context. No antigen is known for it. These data come from a study of PD-1 blockade in classical Hodgkin lymphoma. Findings and limits, study-wide: Reported findings placed baseline TCR diversity lower in newly diagnosed patients (compared with healthy donors).

The table came from immunoSEQ multiplex PCR; TCRdb's copy has only in-frame clones and leaves some out. Found here are 13,000 or so clones, just under 80% of them singletons; the top ten hold approximately 26%. CDR1 SGHVS and CDR2 FQNEAQ come from the germline V gene. Trimming took off 0 bases at V and 7 bases at J, with 10 bases between the two ends. The CDR3 contains 14 residues. All trial patients relapsed after autologous stem cell transplantation. The receptor was isolated from a human donor with classical Hodgkin lymphoma. The sample consisted of peripheral blood mononuclear cells (PBMCs), taken at baseline. The chain links TRBV7-8 to TRBJ2-1; D gene uncertain. The CDR3: CASSLALGPNEQFF. In DNA form, the CDR3 reads TGTGCCAGCAGCTTAGCGCTTGGGCCAAATGAGCAGTTCTTC. The variable domain in full, completed from reference TRBV7-8 and TRBJ2-1, reads GAGVSQSPRYKVAKRGQDVALRCDPISGHVSLFWYQQALGQGPEFLTYFQNEAQLDKSGLPSDRFFAERPEGSVSTLKIQRTQQEDSAVYLCASSLALGPNEQFFGPGTRLTVL.